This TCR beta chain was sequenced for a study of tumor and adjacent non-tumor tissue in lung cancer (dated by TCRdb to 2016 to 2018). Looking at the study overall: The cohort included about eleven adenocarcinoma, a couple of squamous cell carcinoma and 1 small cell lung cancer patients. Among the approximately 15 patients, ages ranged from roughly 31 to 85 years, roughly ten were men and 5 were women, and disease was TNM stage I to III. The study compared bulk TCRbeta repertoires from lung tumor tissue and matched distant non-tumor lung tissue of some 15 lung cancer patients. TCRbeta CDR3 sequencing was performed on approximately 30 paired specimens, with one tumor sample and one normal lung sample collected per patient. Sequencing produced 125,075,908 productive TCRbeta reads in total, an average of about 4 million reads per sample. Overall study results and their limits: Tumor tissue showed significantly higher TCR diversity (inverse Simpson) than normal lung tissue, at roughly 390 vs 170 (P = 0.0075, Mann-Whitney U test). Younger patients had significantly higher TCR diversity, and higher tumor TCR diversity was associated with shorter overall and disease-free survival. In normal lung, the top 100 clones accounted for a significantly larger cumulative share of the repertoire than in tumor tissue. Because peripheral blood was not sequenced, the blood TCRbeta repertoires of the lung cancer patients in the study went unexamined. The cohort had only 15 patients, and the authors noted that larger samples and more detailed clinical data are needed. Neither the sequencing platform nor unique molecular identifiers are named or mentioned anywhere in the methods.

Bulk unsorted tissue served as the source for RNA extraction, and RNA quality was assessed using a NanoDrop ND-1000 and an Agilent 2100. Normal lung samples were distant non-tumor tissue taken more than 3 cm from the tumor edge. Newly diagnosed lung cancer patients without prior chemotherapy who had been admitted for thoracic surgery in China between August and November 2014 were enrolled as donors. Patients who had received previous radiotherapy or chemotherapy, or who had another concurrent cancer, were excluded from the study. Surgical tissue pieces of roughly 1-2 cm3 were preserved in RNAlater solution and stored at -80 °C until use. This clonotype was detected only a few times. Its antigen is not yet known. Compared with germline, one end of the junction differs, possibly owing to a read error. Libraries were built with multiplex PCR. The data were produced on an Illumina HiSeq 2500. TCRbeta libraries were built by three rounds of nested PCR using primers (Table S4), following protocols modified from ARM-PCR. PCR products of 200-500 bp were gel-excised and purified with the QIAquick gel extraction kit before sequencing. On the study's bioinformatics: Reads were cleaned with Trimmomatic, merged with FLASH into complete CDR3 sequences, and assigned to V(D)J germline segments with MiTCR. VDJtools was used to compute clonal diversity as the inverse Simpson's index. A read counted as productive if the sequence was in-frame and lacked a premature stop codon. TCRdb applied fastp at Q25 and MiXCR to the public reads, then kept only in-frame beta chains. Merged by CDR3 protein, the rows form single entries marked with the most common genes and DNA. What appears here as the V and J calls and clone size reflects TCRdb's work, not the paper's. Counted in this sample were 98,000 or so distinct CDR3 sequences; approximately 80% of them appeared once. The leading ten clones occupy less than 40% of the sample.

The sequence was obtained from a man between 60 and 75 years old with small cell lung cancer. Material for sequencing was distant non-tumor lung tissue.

The DNA is TGTGCCAGTAGTTTAGAGGCAGGGTTGGTTGAGCATTTCTTC. Its product reads: CASSLEAGLVEHFF. The chain is assembled from TRBV11-2 and TRBJ2-1; TRBD1 could be the D gene, as 5 bases match. The germline V gene supplies CDR1 SGHAT and CDR2 FQNNGV. The CDR3 sequence holds 14 residues, the cysteine and phenylalanine included. Only CDR3 DNA remains: 42 bases, in frame from the first base.